This T cell receptor (beta chain) comes out of a study of identical twins. Findings and limits, study-wide: Models underestimated how often monozygotic twins shared out-of-frame TCR alpha.

This clonotype was seen a few times. Its matching antigen is unknown. The ends were cut back, 2 bases at V and 5 bases at J, with 15 bases in the middle. The germline CDR1 and CDR2 sequences are SQVTM and ANQGSEA. The CDR3 is 15 residues long. One entry per CDR3 protein, called by TCRdb with MiXCR from the 5' RACE reads. The sample has 300,000 to 400,000 distinct CDR3 sequences, about 9% seen once. Source material: naive T cells sorted from blood. The source of this sequence is a woman in her forties or fifties in good health. The V and J genes are TRBV29-1 and TRBJ2-2; weak D call: TRBD1 (6 bases). In DNA form, the CDR3 reads TGCAGCGTTGAACGGACAGACCTCAGGACCGGGGAGCTGTTTTTT. Amino acid sequence: CSVERTDLRTGELFF.